The sample holds many counts of the clone carrying this T cell receptor beta chain. Its antigen is unidentified. V shed 5 bases and J 1 base; nucleotides not matched to a gene: 10. This CDR3 comprises 17 residues. This record belongs to a study of Graves' ophthalmopathy and Graves' hyperthyroidism. Across the whole study: Before any treatment was given, at initial diagnosis, peripheral blood was collected. General study points: As the model predicted ophthalmopathy progression, it achieved a sensitivity of less than 71% and a specificity of around 72%.

For repertoire sequencing, the TCR beta CDR3 regions were amplified from RNA transcripts. The workflow started with a first-round RT-PCR run with HTBI primers and then moved on to a second-round multiplex PCR. One entry per CDR3 protein results from TCRdb running MiXCR on the multiplex PCR reads. The sample consists of roughly 400,000 distinct CDR3 sequences, approximately 15% of them appearing once. The V and J genes are TRBV12-3 or TRBV12-4 and TRBJ1-1; 10 bases match TRBD1. The receptor comes from a woman between 18 and 30 years old with stable Graves' hyperthyroidism. Source material: peripheral blood. In DNA form, the CDR3 reads TGTGCCAGCAGTCCAAGGGGACAGGGGATTCGGAACACTGAAGCTTTCTTT. Protein sequence: CASSPRGQGIRNTEAFF.